This entry lists 10 T cell receptor beta chains sequenced from one sample in a study of blood T cell repertoires in COVID-19 (TCRdb year 2020). The library was built by means of the immunoSEQ multiplex PCR assay. Not all clones reach the TCRdb copy of this immuneACCESS table, which keeps in-frame sequences only. Checked studies attribute under half of the gap to unresolved V genes and leave the rest unexplained. Recorded for this sample are 85,000 to 130,000 clones; approximately 80% of them occurred a single time. The biggest ten clones account for 14% of the sample. Sequencing was performed on peripheral blood. The origin of the receptors is a woman aged 55 to 70 with acute or convalescent COVID-19.

This chain uses TRBV11-2 with TRBJ2-1; TRBD2 matches 10 bases. With 1 base clipped from V and 15 bases from J, the junction kept 3 bases outside the gene matches. The CDR3 is 12 residues long. Germline CDR1 is SGHAT and CDR2 is FQNNGV. CDR3 DNA sequence: TGTGCCAGCAGCTTAGGGACTAGCGGTTCGTTCTTC. It encodes CASSLGTSGSFF. The full variable domain, in which reference TRBV11-2 and TRBJ2-1 provide the parts outside the CDR3, is EAGVAQSPRYKIIEKRQSVAFWCNPISGHATLYWYQQILGQGPKLLIQFQNNGVVDDSQLPKDRFSAERLKGVDSTLKIQPAKLEDSAVYLCASSLGTSGSFFGPGTRLTVL.

The rearrangement uses TRBV7-8 and TRBJ1-2; 8 bases map to TRBD1. After removal of 5 bases from V and 8 bases from J, the junction contained 13 bases not matched to a gene. The length of the CDR3 is 15 residues. The germline V gene encodes CDR1 SGHVS and CDR2 FQNEAQ. The CDR3 nucleotides read TGTGCCAGCAGCCCCCGGACAGGGCAAACCTTCGGCTACACCTTC. It yields the protein CASSPRTGQTFGYTF.

In regard to this clone: Within the sample, other DNA sequences also encode this same CDR3. This chain connects TRBV11-3 to TRBJ2-1; a weak D match, TRBD2 (6 bases). The V and J ends lost 0 bases and 0 bases respectively, with 6 bases between them. CDR3 length equals 15 residues. Per germline, CDR1 SGHNT and CDR2 YENEEA. CDR3 nucleotides: TGTGCCAGCAGCTTAGACGGGGGCTCCTACAATGAGCAGTTCTTC. Its protein is CASSLDGGSYNEQFF.

V gene TRBV29-1 combines with J gene TRBJ1-1, with 9 bases matching TRBD1. Germline V gene lookup returns CDR1 SQVTM and CDR2 ANQGSEA. V dropped 7 bases and J dropped 5; count of bases not matched to a gene: 5. The CDR3 length is 12 residues. The chain's CDR3 is CSAAGQGTEAFF. The CDR3, as DNA: TGCAGCGCCGCTGGACAGGGGACTGAAGCTTTCTTT. The whole variable domain, filled in from reference TRBV29-1 and TRBJ1-1, reads SAVISQKPSRDICQRGTSLTIQCQVDSQVTMMFWYRQQPGQSLTLIATANQGSEATYESGFVIDKFPISRPNLTFSTLTVSNMSPEDSSIYLCSAAGQGTEAFFGQGTRLTVV.

Here the CDR3 DNA reads TGTGCCAGCAGCTTAGGATCTGGGACAGGGGTACAGCCCCAGCATTTT. Translating it yields CASSLGSGTGVQPQHF. V usage is TRBV11-2 and J usage is TRBJ1-5; 10 nucleotides align to TRBD1. This CDR3 comprises 16 residues. The germline CDR1 and CDR2 sequences are SGHAT and FQNNGV. Unmatched junction bases numbered 7, after V lost 1 base and J lost 7 bases.

The chain has TRBV4-1 and TRBJ2-7; the match to TRBD2 covers 10 bases. This CDR3 has 17 amino acids. The germline CDR1 and CDR2 sequences are MGHRA and YSYEKL. With 0 bases clipped from V and 0 bases from J, the junction kept 5 bases outside the gene matches. The CDR3 bases are TGCGCCAGCAGCCAAGACGTAGCGGGGGGCATCTCCTACGAGCAGTACTTC. Amino acids: CASSQDVAGGISYEQYF.

The V and J genes are TRBV27 and TRBJ1-4, with 9 bases aligning to TRBD1. Looked up from germline, CDR1 is MNHEY and CDR2 is SMNVEV (reference sequence). CDR3 length equals 13 residues. Trimming removed 10 bases from V and 7 bases from J; junction bases left unmatched: 7. This CDR3 is CAIGQGIGEKLFF. CDR3 nucleotides: TGTGCCATCGGACAGGGGATCGGTGAAAAACTGTTTTTT. Full variable domain (remainder filled in from reference TRBV27 and TRBJ1-4): EAQVTQNPRYLITVTGKKLTVTCSQNMNHEYMSWYRQDPGLGLRQIYYSMNVEVTDKGDVPEGYKVSRKEKRNFPLILESPSPNQTSLYFCAIGQGIGEKLFFGSGTQLSVL.

Ten or more counts support this clone. The rearrangement joins TRBV28 to TRBJ1-3; D remains ambiguous. V lost 8 bases and J lost 4, with 18 bases in between. Germline V gives CDR1 MDHEN, CDR2 SYDVKM. The CDR3 runs to 15 residues. DNA for the CDR3: TGTGCCAGCGGAACAGCTTATTCCTGGGGAAACACCATATATTTT. It yields the protein CASGTAYSWGNTIYF.

This clone has a single count. The chain is built from TRBV28 and TRBJ2-1; D possibly corresponds to TRBD1 (6 bases). This CDR3 region has 11 residues. Germline values: CDR1 MDHEN, CDR2 SYDVKM. V shed 2 bases and J shed 11 bases, with 7 bases lying between them. The CDR3 DNA reads TGTGCCAGCAGTTTACAGGGGAAGCAGTTCTTC. It codes for CASSLQGKQFF.

The chain links TRBV5-4 to TRBJ2-5; 7 bases agree with TRBD2. Germline loops: CDR1 SGHNT, CDR2 YYREEE (reference sequence). The V gene end was trimmed by 5 bases and the J gene end by 5 bases; junction bases not matched to a gene: 12. This CDR3 has 15 residues. This CDR3 is CASSPVGEGGETQYF. DNA for the CDR3: TGTGCCAGCAGTCCGGTAGGGGAGGGTGGGGAGACCCAGTACTTC.